This TCR beta chain was profiled in a study of CD8 T cells in Susac syndrome. Per the germline V gene, CDR1 is SGHNT and CDR2 is YENEEA. The CDR3 runs 13 residues. The V and J ends lost 5 bases and 7 bases respectively, with 15 bases between them. A quantity of roughly 0.5 to 1 ug RNA underwent reverse transcription using random hexamers. MiXCR was run by TCRdb on the immunoSEQ multiplex PCR reads, yielding one entry per CDR3 protein. The sample gives a few hundred thousand distinct CDR3 sequences, 95% of which show up once; around 0.082% is in the top ten. The chain uses TRBV11-3 and TRBJ2-7; TRBD2 is a possible D gene (6 bases). The sequenced sample consisted of CD4+ T cells from PBMCs. The receptor comes from a human donor with multiple sclerosis. For the CDR3, the DNA is TGTGCCAGCAGCCGCGGGGCGCTGGGAGAGCAGTACTTC. It yields the protein CASSRGALGEQYF.